The clone carrying this T cell receptor beta chain was picked up a small number of times. Antigen specificity is unknown. This CDR3 region has 14 residues. Germline CDR1 and CDR2: SGHTS and YDEGEE. The V and J ends lost 4 bases and 1 base respectively, with 10 bases between them. Multiplex PCR relied on 32 V and 13 J primers to amplify TCR beta CDR3. TCRdb analysed the multiplex PCR reads with MiXCR anew, one entry per CDR3 protein. The repertoire includes 1,500 to 2,000 distinct CDR3 sequences, approximately 31% of them detected once, and approximately 30% sits in the top ten. The data stem from a study of immune heterogeneity within non-small cell lung tumors. Findings and caveats of the study: Largely distinct from one individual patient to the next were the high-frequency T-cell receptor beta clonotypes. Dominant CDR3 beta clonotypes repeated across a patient's tumor loci, while different loci held unique high-frequency clones.

Template input, which was bulk tumor genomic DNA, totaled roughly 600 ng per sample. Several biopsies per primary tumor were taken during surgery, spaced as far apart as possible. Their non-small cell lung cancer was newly diagnosed and untreated, and the patients underwent curative surgery. Input material: lung tumor tissue. The rearrangement links TRBV5-8 to TRBJ2-3; tentative D call: TRBD2 (5 bases). This TCR was recovered from a man aged 55 to 70 with non-small cell lung cancer. The CDR3 loop is CASSPSPGTDTQYF. CDR3 coding DNA: TGTGCCAGCAGCCCTAGCCCGGGCACAGATACGCAGTATTTT.